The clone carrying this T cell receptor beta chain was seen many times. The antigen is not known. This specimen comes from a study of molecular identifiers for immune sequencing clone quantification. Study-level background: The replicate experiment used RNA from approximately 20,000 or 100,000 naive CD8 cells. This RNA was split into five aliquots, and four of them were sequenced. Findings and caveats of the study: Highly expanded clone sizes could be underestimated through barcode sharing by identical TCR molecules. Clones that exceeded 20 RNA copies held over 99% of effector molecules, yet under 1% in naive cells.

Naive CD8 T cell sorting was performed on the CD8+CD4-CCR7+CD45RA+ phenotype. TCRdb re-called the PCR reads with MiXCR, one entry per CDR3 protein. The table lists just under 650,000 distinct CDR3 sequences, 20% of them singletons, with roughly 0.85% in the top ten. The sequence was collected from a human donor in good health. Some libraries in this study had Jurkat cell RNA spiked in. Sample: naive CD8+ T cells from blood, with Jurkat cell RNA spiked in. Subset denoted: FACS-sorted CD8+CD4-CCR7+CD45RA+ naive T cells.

This CDR3 reads CASSSIEKEAFF. In nucleotides, the CDR3 is TGTGCCAGCAGCTCTATAGAGAAGGAAGCTTTCTTT. V usage is TRBV13 and J usage is TRBJ1-1, with unresolved D. The CDR3 loop spans 12 amino acids. Trimming pared 4 bases from V and 8 bases from J, leaving 11 bases between. Germline CDR1 PRHDT, CDR2 FYEKMQ (reference sequence).